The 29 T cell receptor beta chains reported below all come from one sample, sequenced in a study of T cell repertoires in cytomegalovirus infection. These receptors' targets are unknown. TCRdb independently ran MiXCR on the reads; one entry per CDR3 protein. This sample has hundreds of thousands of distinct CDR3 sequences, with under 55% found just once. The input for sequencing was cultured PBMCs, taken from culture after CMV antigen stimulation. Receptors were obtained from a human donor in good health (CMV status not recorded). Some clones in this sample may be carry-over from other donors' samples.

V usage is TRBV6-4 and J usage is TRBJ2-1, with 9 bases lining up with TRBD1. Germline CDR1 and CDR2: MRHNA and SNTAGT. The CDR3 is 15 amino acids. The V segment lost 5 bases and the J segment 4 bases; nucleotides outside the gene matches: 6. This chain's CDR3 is CASSTGQGTYNEQFF. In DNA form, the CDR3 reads TGTGCCAGCAGTACCGGACAGGGGACTTACAATGAGCAGTTCTTC.

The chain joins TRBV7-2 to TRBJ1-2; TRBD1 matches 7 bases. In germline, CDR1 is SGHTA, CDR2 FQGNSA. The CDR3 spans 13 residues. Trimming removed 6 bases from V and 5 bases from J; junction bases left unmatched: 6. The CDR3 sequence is CASSTDREYGYTF. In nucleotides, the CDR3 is TGTGCCAGCAGTACAGACAGGGAATATGGCTACACCTTC.

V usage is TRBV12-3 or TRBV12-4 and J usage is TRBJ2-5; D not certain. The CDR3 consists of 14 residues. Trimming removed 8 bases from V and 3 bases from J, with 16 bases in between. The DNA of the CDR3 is TGTGCCAGCGCGGTAACCGGCCAAGAAGAGACCCAGTACTTC. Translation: CASAVTGQEETQYF.

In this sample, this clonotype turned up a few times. This chain's CDR3 is CASNLGTNTEAFF. The CDR3 DNA is TGTGCCAGCAACCTAGGGACGAACACTGAAGCTTTCTTT. The chain recombines TRBV7-9 with TRBJ1-1; D is possibly TRBD1 (5 bases). V was trimmed by 7 bases and J by 1 base, leaving 10 bases between them. This CDR3 contains 13 residues. From germline, CDR1 is SEHNR and CDR2 FQNEAQ (reference sequence).

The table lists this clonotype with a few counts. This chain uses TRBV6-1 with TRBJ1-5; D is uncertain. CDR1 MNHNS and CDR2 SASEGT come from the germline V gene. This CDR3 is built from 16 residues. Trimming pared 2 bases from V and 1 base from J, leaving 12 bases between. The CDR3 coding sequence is TGTGCCAGCAGTGAATCAATCTGGAGGAGCAATCAGCCCCAGCATTTT. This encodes CASSESIWRSNQPQHF.

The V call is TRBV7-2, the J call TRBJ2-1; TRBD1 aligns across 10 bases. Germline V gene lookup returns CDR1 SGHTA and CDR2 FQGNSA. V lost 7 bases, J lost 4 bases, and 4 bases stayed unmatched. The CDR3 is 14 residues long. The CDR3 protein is CASISGQGYNEQFF. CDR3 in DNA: TGTGCCAGCATCTCGGGACAGGGGTACAATGAGCAGTTCTTC. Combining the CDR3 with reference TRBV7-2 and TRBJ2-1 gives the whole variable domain GAGVSQSPSNKVTEKGKDVELRCDPISGHTALYWYRQSLGQGLEFLIYFQGNSAPDKSGLPSDRFSAERTGGSVSTLTIQRTQQEDSAVYLCASISGQGYNEQFFGPGTRLTVL.

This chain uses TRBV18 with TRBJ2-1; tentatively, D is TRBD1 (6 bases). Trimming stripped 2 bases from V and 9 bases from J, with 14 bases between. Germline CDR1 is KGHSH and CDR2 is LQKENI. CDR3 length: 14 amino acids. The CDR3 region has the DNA TGTGCCAGCTCACCAGGGGGCCAGGGTGGTGAGCAGTTCTTC. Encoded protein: CASSPGGQGGEQFF.

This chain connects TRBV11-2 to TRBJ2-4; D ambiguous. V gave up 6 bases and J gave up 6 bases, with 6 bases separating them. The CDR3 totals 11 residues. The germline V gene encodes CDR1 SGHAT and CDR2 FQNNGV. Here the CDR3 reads CASRSGNIQYF. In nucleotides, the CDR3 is TGTGCCAGCAGGAGTGGAAACATTCAGTACTTC.

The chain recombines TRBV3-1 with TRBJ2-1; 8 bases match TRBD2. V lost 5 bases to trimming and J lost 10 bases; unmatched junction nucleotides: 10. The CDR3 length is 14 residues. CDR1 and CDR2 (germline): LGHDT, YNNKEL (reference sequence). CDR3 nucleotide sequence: TGTGCCAGCAGCAGACCGGGACTAGAAGTAGAGCAGTTCTTC. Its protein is CASSRPGLEVEQFF.

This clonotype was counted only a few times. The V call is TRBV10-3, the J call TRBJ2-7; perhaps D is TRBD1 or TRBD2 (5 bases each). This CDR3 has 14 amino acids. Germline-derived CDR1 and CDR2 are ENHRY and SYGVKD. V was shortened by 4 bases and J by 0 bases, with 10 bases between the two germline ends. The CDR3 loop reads CAISGEGSSYEQYF. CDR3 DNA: TGTGCCATCAGTGGTGAGGGGAGCTCCTACGAGCAGTACTTC.

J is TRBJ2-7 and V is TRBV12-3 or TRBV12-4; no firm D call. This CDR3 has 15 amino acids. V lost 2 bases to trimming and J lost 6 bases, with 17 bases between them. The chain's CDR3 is CASSLPSVRGGEQYF. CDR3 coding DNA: TGTGCCAGCAGTTTACCCTCTGTCCGCGGCGGCGAGCAGTACTTC.

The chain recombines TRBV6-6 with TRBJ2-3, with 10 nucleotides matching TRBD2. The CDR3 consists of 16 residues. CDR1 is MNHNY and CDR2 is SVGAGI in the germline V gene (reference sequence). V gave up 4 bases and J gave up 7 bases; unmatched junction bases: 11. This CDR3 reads CASSSLAGARGNTQYF. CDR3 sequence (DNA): TGTGCCAGCAGTTCTCTAGCGGGAGCCCGGGGAAATACGCAGTATTTT.

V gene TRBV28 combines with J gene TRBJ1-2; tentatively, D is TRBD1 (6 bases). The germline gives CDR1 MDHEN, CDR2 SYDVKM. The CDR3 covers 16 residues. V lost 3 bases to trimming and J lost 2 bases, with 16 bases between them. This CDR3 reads CASSFPQQGLNYGYTF. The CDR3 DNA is TGTGCCAGCAGTTTTCCCCAACAGGGTTTGAACTATGGCTACACCTTC.

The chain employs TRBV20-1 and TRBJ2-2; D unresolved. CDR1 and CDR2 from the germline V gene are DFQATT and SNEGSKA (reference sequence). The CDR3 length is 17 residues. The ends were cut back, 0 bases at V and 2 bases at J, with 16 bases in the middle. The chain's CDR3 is CSARDLYETHNTGELFF. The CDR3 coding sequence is TGCAGTGCTAGAGATCTCTACGAGACTCATAACACCGGGGAGCTGTTTTTT.

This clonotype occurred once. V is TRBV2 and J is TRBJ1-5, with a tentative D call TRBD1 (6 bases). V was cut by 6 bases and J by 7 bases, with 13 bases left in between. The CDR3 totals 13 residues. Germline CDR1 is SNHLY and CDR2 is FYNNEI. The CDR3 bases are TGTGCCAGCAGCCCGACAGGACAACAGCCCCAGCATTTT. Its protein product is CASSPTGQQPQHF.

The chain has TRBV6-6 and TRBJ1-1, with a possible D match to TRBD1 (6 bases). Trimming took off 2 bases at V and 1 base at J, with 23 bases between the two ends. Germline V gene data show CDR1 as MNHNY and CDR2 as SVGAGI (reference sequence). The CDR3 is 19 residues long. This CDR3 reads CASSYPTSRGGGANTEAFF. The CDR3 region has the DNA TGTGCCAGCAGTTACCCGACGAGCAGGGGCGGTGGGGCGAACACTGAAGCTTTCTTT.

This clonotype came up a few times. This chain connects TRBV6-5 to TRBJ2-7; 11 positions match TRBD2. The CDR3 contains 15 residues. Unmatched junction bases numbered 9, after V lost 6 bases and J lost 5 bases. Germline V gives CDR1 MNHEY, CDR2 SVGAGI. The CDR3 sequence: CASSRGLAEKDEQYF. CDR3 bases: TGTGCCAGCAGCCGGGGACTAGCGGAAAAGGACGAGCAGTACTTC.

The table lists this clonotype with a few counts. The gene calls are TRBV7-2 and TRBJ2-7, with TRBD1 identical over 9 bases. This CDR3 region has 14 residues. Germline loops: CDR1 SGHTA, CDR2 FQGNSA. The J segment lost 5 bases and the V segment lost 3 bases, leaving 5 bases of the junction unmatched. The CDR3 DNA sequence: TGTGCCAGCAGCTTCAGGACAGGGGAAAACGAGCAGTACTTC. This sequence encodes CASSFRTGENEQYF.

The CDR3 nucleotides are TGTGCCAGCAGCTCACAGGGGGGGATGAACACTGAAGCTTTCTTT. Protein product: CASSSQGGMNTEAFF. The chain is built from TRBV7-2 and TRBJ1-1, with TRBD1 identical over 8 bases. The CDR3 loop spans 15 amino acids. Looked up from germline, CDR1 is SGHTA and CDR2 is FQGNSA. Unmatched junction bases numbered 4, after V lost 4 bases and J lost 0 bases.

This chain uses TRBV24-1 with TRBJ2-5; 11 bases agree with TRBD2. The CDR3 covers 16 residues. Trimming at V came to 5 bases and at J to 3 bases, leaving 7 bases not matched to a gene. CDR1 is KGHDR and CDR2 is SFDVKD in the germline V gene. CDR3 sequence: CATSATSGANEETQYF. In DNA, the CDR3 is TGTGCCACCAGTGCGACTAGCGGGGCGAATGAAGAGACCCAGTACTTC.

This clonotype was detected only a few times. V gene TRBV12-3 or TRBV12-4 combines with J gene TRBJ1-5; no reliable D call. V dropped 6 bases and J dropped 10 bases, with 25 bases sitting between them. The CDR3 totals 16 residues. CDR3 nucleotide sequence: TGTGCCAGCAGCTCCCTCCCCCCGGGCCCAGATGGACCCCAGCATTTT. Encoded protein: CASSSLPPGPDGPQHF.

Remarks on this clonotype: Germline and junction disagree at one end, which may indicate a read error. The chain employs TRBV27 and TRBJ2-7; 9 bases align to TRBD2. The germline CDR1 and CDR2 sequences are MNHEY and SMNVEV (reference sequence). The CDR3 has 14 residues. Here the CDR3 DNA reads TGTGCCCGCAGTTCGCTAGCGGGGTCCTACGAGCAGTACTTC. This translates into CARSSLAGSYEQYF.

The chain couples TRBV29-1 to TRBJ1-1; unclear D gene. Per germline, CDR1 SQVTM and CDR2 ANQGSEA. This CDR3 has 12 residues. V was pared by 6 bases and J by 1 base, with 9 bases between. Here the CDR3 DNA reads TGCAGCGTCCCCACACAGAACACTGAAGCTTTCTTT. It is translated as CSVPTQNTEAFF.

CDR3 in DNA: TGTGCCTGGAGTCCCACGTGGCACACCGGGGAGCTGTTTTTT. Translation: CAWSPTWHTGELFF. The rearrangement links TRBV30 to TRBJ2-2; D remains ambiguous. The CDR3 contains 14 residues. The germline V gene has CDR1 GTSNPN and CDR2 SVGIG (reference sequence). Trimming left V 2 bases short and J 3 bases short, with 10 bases between.

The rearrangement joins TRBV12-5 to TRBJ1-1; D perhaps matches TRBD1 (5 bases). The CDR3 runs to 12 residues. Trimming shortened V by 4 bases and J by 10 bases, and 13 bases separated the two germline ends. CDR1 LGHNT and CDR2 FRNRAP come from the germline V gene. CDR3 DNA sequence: TGTGCTAGTGGTTCCGAATGGGGGGGAGCTTTCTTT. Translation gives CASGSEWGGAFF. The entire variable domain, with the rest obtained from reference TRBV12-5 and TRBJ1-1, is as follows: DARVTQTPRHKVTEMGQEVTMRCQPILGHNTVFWYRQTMMQGLELLAYFRNRAPLDDSGMPKDRFSAEMPDATLATLKIQPSEPRDSAVYFCASGSEWGGAFFGQGTRLTVV.

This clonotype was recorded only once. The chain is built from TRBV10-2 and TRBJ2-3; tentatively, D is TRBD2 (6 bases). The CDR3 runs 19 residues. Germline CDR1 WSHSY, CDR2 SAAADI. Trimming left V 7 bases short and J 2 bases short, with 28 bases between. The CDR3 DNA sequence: TGCGCCAGCACCAATGCGGGATGGTCATCGGTTCGTTACACAGATACGCAGTATTTT. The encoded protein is CASTNAGWSSVRYTDTQYF.

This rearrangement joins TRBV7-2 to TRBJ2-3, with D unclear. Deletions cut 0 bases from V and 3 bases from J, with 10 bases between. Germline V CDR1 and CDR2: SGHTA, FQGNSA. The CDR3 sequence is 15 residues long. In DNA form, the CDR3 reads TGTGCCAGCAGCTTAGCAGTCGGTTGGACAGATACGCAGTATTTT. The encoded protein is CASSLAVGWTDTQYF.

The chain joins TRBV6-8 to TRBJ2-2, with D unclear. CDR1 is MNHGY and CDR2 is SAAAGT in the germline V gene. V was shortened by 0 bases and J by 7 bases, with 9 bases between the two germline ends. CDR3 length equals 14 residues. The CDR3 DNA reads TGTGCCAGCAGTTACTCGCGGTTGAGCGGGGAGCTGTTTTTT. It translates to CASSYSRLSGELFF.

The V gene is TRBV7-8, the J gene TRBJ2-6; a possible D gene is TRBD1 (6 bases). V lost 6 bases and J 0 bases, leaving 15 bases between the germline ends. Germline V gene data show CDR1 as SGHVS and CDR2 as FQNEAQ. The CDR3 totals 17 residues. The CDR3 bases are TGTGCCAGCAGAGGTGGACAGCGGCTCTCTGGGGCCAACGTCCTGACTTTC. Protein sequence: CASRGGQRLSGANVLTF.